This TCR beta chain was recovered during a study of T cells in Graves' hyperthyroidism and ophthalmopathy. After removal of 6 bases from V and 3 bases from J, the junction contained 7 bases not matched to a gene. CDR3 length: 15 amino acids. From germline, CDR1 is SEHNR and CDR2 FQNEAQ (reference sequence). The investigators amplified TCR beta CDR3 regions from RNA transcripts. HTBI primers drove first-round RT-PCR of the TCR CDR3. TCRdb ran MiXCR on the multiplex PCR reads and lists one entry per CDR3 protein. The sample holds 200,000 to 250,000 distinct CDR3 sequences, approximately 24% seen once. This clonotype was seen ten or more times. Reasons for excluding patients were uncontrolled infection, other autoimmune disease, pregnancy or lactation.

The chain couples TRBV7-9 to TRBJ2-4; 8 nucleotides match TRBD1. Sequencing was done on a sample of blood. This TCR came from a woman between 40 and 55 years old with Graves' ophthalmopathy. CDR3 sequence: CASSPDREGKNIQYF. CDR3 sequence (DNA): TGTGCCAGCAGTCCGGACAGGGAAGGCAAAAACATTCAGTACTTC.